Listed here is a single T cell receptor beta chain. Authors' data handling: The assay estimated nucleated cells by amplifying reference gene primers. Profiled with immunoSEQ multiplex PCR; TCRdb holds only in-frame clones, not every one. Clonal size and the V and J genes are those of that table, whereas D and trimming came from the DNA. The sample includes roughly 290,000 clones, roughly 80% seen only once; the top ten take around 4.5%. This sample is part of a study of blood T cell repertoires in COVID-19. V was cut by 3 bases and J by 8 bases, with 19 bases left in between. Germline V gene data show CDR1 as LNHNV and CDR2 as YYDKDF (reference sequence). The CDR3 is 16 amino acids.

The rearrangement joins TRBV15 to TRBJ1-4; D gene unclear. The receptor comes from a woman aged 45-65 years with active or convalescent COVID-19. What was sequenced was peripheral blood. CDR3 amino acids: CATSSNSRRRREKLFF. Written as DNA, the CDR3 is TGTGCCACCAGCAGTAACAGTAGGCGAAGAAGAGAAAAACTGTTTTTT.